This T cell receptor (beta chain) was recorded in a study of blood T cell repertoires in COVID-19. At the level of the study: Acute and convalescent COVID-19 specimens originated in the United States, Italy and Spain. PBMCs, B-cell-depleted T cells, or T cells provided the cDNA or gDNA that made up the material.

Per the study methods: Amplified reference gene primers provided the basis for estimating nucleated cell counts. The repertoire was sequenced with immunoSEQ multiplex PCR; TCRdb's copy has only in-frame clones and lacks some. That table supplies the V and J calls and clone size; D and trimming were determined from the DNA. The repertoire holds about 200,000 clones, with about 78% as singletons. V was pared by 5 bases and J by 4 bases, with 5 bases of the junction left unmatched. The CDR3 totals 15 residues. CDR1 SGHVS and CDR2 FQNEAQ come from the germline V gene. Sequencing input: peripheral blood. This receptor was identified in a woman between 70 and 85 years old with acute or convalescent COVID-19. The chain couples TRBV7-8 to TRBJ1-5; 10 bases fit TRBD1. CDR3 protein: CASSPGTGENQPQHF. In DNA form, the CDR3 reads TGTGCCAGCAGCCCCGGGACAGGGGAGAATCAGCCCCAGCATTTT.